A single sample is the source of the 14 T cell receptor beta chains below, sequenced in a study of OX40 agonist ivuxolimab in advanced cancers. Some clones are missing from TCRdb's copy, which holds only in-frame ones; the method was immunoSEQ multiplex PCR. The sample lists approximately 58,000 clones; about 90% were seen once. The sample consisted of CD4+ or CD8+ T cells sorted from blood, taken in a trial of the OX40 agonist ivuxolimab. The receptors originated from an adult with an advanced solid tumor such as melanoma, head and neck, liver or kidney cancer.

This chain links TRBV5-1 with TRBJ1-4, with D tentatively TRBD1 (6 bases). The CDR3 is 14 amino acids. Germline CDR1 is SGHRS and CDR2 is YFSETQ. Trimming cost V 4 bases and J 0 bases, with 7 bases left between them. The CDR3 protein is CASSPGATNEKLFF. In nucleotides, the CDR3 is TGCGCCAGCAGCCCAGGGGCAACTAATGAAAAACTGTTTTTT.

The chain carries TRBV7-9 and TRBJ2-5; 10 nucleotides line up with TRBD1. The junction had 12 bases not matched to a gene; V was cut back by 6 bases and J by 5 bases. This CDR3 is built from 16 residues. Germline lookup yields CDR1 SEHNR and CDR2 FQNEAQ (reference sequence). The CDR3 bases are TGTGCCAGCAGATCCTACCGGGACAGGGGAACCGAGACCCAGTACTTC. The encoded protein is CASRSYRDRGTETQYF.

The V and J genes are TRBV19 and TRBJ1-5; 7 bases line up with TRBD1. The CDR3 covers 15 residues. Losses at the gene ends were 7 bases for V and 2 bases for J; bases not matched to a gene: 8. CDR1 and CDR2 from the germline V gene are LNHDA and SQIVND (reference sequence). CDR3 region: CASMEQGRGNQPQHF. The CDR3 DNA sequence: TGTGCCAGTATGGAACAGGGGAGAGGCAATCAGCCCCAGCATTTT.

The chain employs TRBV4-3 and TRBJ1-3, with D tentatively TRBD1 (5 bases). The CDR3 runs 14 residues. With 1 base removed from V and 6 bases from J, the gap between germline ends came to 10 bases. Germline lookup yields CDR1 LGHNA and CDR2 YSLEER. The CDR3 loop is CASSQALQENTIYF. In nucleotides, the CDR3 is TGCGCCAGCAGCCAAGCGCTACAGGAAAACACCATATATTTT.

V is TRBV10-3 and J is TRBJ1-4; 8 nucleotides match TRBD1. The V and J ends lost 2 bases and 8 bases, in that order; junction bases with no gene match: 7. The CDR3 length is 15 residues. CDR1 and CDR2 (germline): ENHRY, SYGVKD. Here the CDR3 DNA reads TGTGCCATCAGTGAGACTTCGACAGGGGTAGAAAAACTGTTTTTT. Amino acid sequence: CAISETSTGVEKLFF.

The chain employs TRBV7-8 and TRBJ2-1, with D hard to call. Germline lookup yields CDR1 SGHVS and CDR2 FQNEAQ. This CDR3 has 16 residues. Trimming stripped 3 bases from V and 7 bases from J, with 19 bases between. CDR3 residues: CASSFLQANLGNEQFF. The CDR3 DNA is TGTGCCAGCAGCTTCCTGCAGGCGAACTTGGGGAATGAGCAGTTCTTC. Full variable domain (rest looked up from reference TRBV7-8 and TRBJ2-1): GAGVSQSPRYKVAKRGQDVALRCDPISGHVSLFWYQQALGQGPEFLTYFQNEAQLDKSGLPSDRFFAERPEGSVSTLKIQRTQQEDSAVYLCASSFLQANLGNEQFFGPGTRLTVL.

This chain links TRBV28 with TRBJ2-1, with D perhaps given as TRBD1 or TRBD2 (5 bases each). Trimming cost V 1 base and J 15 bases, with 13 bases left between them. In germline, CDR1 is MDHEN, CDR2 SYDVKM. This CDR3 is 12 amino acids long. CDR3: CASSLLGRRWFF. CDR3 coding DNA: TGTGCCAGCAGTTTATTGGGACGCCGGTGGTTCTTC.

The chain couples TRBV6-5 to TRBJ1-1; weak D call: TRBD1 (6 bases). Germline loops: CDR1 MNHEY, CDR2 SVGAGI. Trimming shortened V by 5 bases and J by 1 base, and 11 bases separated the two germline ends. The CDR3 is 14 residues long. CDR3 DNA sequence: TGTGCCAGCAGTGAAATAGGGGGGAACACTGAAGCTTTCTTT. Translating it yields CASSEIGGNTEAFF.

The rearrangement joins TRBV6-5 to TRBJ1-6; D uncertain. The V and J ends lost 7 bases and 7 bases respectively, with 11 bases between them. The CDR3 covers 13 residues. Germline loops: CDR1 MNHEY, CDR2 SVGAGI. The CDR3 protein is CASKSGKNSPLHF. The CDR3 coding sequence is TGTGCCAGCAAAAGTGGAAAGAATTCACCCCTCCACTTT.

The chain has TRBV9 and TRBJ2-2; TRBD2 matches at 10 bases. Germline V gene sequence: CDR1 SGDLS, CDR2 YYNGEE. The CDR3 length is 16 residues. V lost 4 bases, J lost 2 bases, and 5 bases stayed unmatched. The CDR3 sequence: CASSILAGANTGELFF. Written as DNA, the CDR3 is TGTGCCAGCAGCATTCTAGCGGGAGCTAACACCGGGGAGCTGTTTTTT.

The V and J genes are TRBV6-6 and TRBJ1-5; D gene ambiguous. CDR3 size: 15 residues. Trimming left V 8 bases short and J 2 bases short, with 16 bases between. From germline, CDR1 is MNHNY and CDR2 SVGAGI (reference sequence). The CDR3 region is CASSTARQGNQPQHF. CDR3 nucleotide sequence: TGTGCCAGCTCAACGGCTCGGCAGGGCAATCAGCCCCAGCATTTT.

The V and J genes are TRBV30 and TRBJ1-2; TRBD1 matches 7 bases. There are 15 residues in the CDR3. V shed 4 bases, J shed 8 bases, and the junction held 16 bases outside the gene matches. Germline assignment: CDR1 GTSNPN and CDR2 SVGIG (reference sequence). This chain's CDR3 is CAWTTMTGWKLGYTF. The CDR3 DNA reads TGTGCCTGGACTACGATGACAGGGTGGAAGTTGGGCTACACCTTC. Full variable domain (remainder filled in from reference TRBV30 and TRBJ1-2): SQTIHQWPATLVQPVGSPLSLECTVEGTSNPNLYWYRQAAGRGLQLLFYSVGIGQISSEVPQNLSASRPQDRQFILSSKKLLLSDSGFYLCAWTTMTGWKLGYTFGSGTRLTVV.

The J gene is TRBJ1-5, the V gene TRBV27; D not certain. CDR1 and CDR2 (germline): MNHEY, SMNVEV (reference sequence). The CDR3 length is 13 residues. The V end was cut by 6 bases, the J end by 0 bases, with 6 bases between. CDR3 sequence (DNA): TGTGCCAGCAGAAAGAATAGCAATCAGCCCCAGCATTTT. It yields the protein CASRKNSNQPQHF.

V is TRBV19 and J is TRBJ2-1, with 11 bases that match TRBD1. Germline-derived CDR1 and CDR2 are LNHDA and SQIVND (reference sequence). The CDR3 sequence is 15 residues long. Losses at the gene ends were 3 bases for V and 6 bases for J; bases not matched to a gene: 4. CDR3 amino acids: CASSIRDRGSNEQFF. In nucleotides, the CDR3 is TGTGCCAGTAGTATTCGGGACAGGGGGTCCAATGAGCAGTTCTTC.